Presented here are 20 T cell receptor beta chains from one specimen sequenced in a study of cytomegalovirus exposure and HLA in healthy donors. PCR involved 60 Vbeta and 13 Jbeta primers. Here immunoSEQ multiplex PCR was the method, and the copy in TCRdb shows in-frame clones only, minus some. The data show tens of thousands of clones, and the top ten clones hold about 3.8%. Sequenced material: PBMCs. The receptors were sampled from a female donor in good health and CMV-seropositive.

The chain uses TRBV5-6 and TRBJ1-4; no definite D call. This CDR3 is 14 amino acids long. V was cut by 2 bases and J by 6 bases, with 11 bases left in between. Per germline, CDR1 SGHDT and CDR2 YYEEEE. This CDR3 reads CASSFSRVDEKLFF. CDR3 nucleotides: TGTGCCAGCAGCTTCTCTCGCGTCGATGAAAAACTGTTTTTT. Complete variable domain (other parts from reference TRBV5-6 and TRBJ1-4): DAGVTQSPTHLIKTRGQQVTLRCSPKSGHDTVSWYQQALGQGPQFIFQYYEEEERQRGNFPDRFSGHQFPNYSSELNVNALLLGDSALYLCASSFSRVDEKLFFGSGTQLSVL.

About this clone: Mismatch with germline at one junction end may stem from a read error. The CDR3 DNA reads TGTGCCAGCAGCTTAGGATTCGGAGCAGGGGGCTCCCACGAGCAGTACTTC. Its translation is CASSLGFGAGGSHEQYF. The chain has TRBV7-3 and TRBJ2-7; 8 bases are shared with TRBD1. In germline, CDR1 is SGHTA, CDR2 FQGTGA. CDR3 length: 17 residues. Complete variable domain (other parts from reference TRBV7-3 and TRBJ2-7): GAGVSQTPSNKVTEKGKYVELRCDPISGHTALYWYRQSLGQGPEFLIYFQGTGAADDSGLPNDRFFAVRPEGSVSTLKIQRTERGDSAVYLCASSLGFGAGGSHEQYFGPGTRLTVT.

This sequence joins TRBV6-5 and TRBJ2-7, with D unclear. The CDR3 runs to 15 residues. From germline, CDR1 is MNHEY and CDR2 SVGAGI. Between the trimmed V and J ends, which lost 6 bases and 2 bases, there was a span of 17 bases. The DNA for the CDR3 is TGTGCCAGCAGACCTCTGCTGGGCAACGCCTACGAGCAGTACTTC. Translation: CASRPLLGNAYEQYF.

The chain links TRBV11-2 to TRBJ2-5; 8 bases are shared with TRBD1. The V segment lost 3 bases and the J segment 5 bases; nucleotides outside the gene matches: 11. Germline values: CDR1 SGHAT, CDR2 FQNNGV. The CDR3 is made up of 16 amino acids. The CDR3 spells CASSFAPTGVGETQYF. The DNA for the CDR3 is TGTGCCAGCAGCTTCGCCCCGACAGGGGTGGGCGAGACCCAGTACTTC.

The chain joins TRBV5-1 to TRBJ1-1; TRBD1 matches at 7 bases. Germline CDR1 and CDR2: SGHRS and YFSETQ. J gave up 3 bases and V 5 bases, and 7 bases lay outside the gene matches. The length of the CDR3 is 14 residues. DNA for the CDR3: TGCGCCAGCAGACGACAGGGTTTGGACACTGAAGCTTTCTTT. Protein sequence: CASRRQGLDTEAFF.

The chain links TRBV4-2 to TRBJ1-3; tentatively, D is TRBD1 (5 bases). The CDR3 consists of 17 residues. Trimming pared 0 bases from V and 4 bases from J, leaving 16 bases between. Germline V gene lookup returns CDR1 LGHNA and CDR2 YNFKEQ. CDR3 nucleotides: TGTGCCAGCAGCCAAGAAAGACCGGGACTGCGGGGAAACACCATATATTTT. Translation: CASSQERPGLRGNTIYF.

The J gene is TRBJ1-1, the V gene TRBV4-3; 7 bases are shared with TRBD1. V trimming: 2 bases; J trimming: 2 bases; junction bases outside the gene matches: 5. Germline lookup yields CDR1 LGHNA and CDR2 YSLEER. The CDR3 has 15 residues. CDR3 amino acids: CASSQRDSINTEAFF. CDR3 DNA: TGCGCCAGCAGCCAACGGGACAGTATAAACACTGAAGCTTTCTTT.

This sequence joins TRBV19 and TRBJ2-7; possibly TRBD2 for D (5 bases). This CDR3 spans 14 amino acids. Germline V CDR1 and CDR2: LNHDA, SQIVND (reference sequence). V was cut by 7 bases and J by 0 bases, with 13 bases left in between. The CDR3 DNA sequence: TGTGCCAGTAAGAGGGCCGAAAGCTCCTACGAGCAGTACTTC. Amino acids: CASKRAESSYEQYF. The full variable domain, rest sourced from reference TRBV19 and TRBJ2-7, is DGGITQSPKYLFRKEGQNVTLSCEQNLNHDAMYWYRQDPGQGLRLIYYSQIVNDFQKGDIAEGYSVSREKKESFPLTVTSAQKNPTAFYLCASKRAESSYEQYFGPGTRLTVT.

J is TRBJ1-5 and V is TRBV6-5; D may be TRBD1 (5 bases). Trimming took off 6 bases at V and 5 bases at J, with 11 bases between the two ends. Germline CDR1 is MNHEY and CDR2 is SVGAGI. The CDR3 runs to 13 residues. CDR3 region: CASSLMTDQPQHF. CDR3 DNA: TGTGCCAGCAGCCTCATGACAGATCAGCCCCAGCATTTT.

In nucleotides, the CDR3 is TGTGCCAGTAACGAACAGGGCATTCGGGAAAAACTGTTTTTT. Encoded protein: CASNEQGIREKLFF. The chain combines TRBV19 with TRBJ1-4; perhaps TRBD1 as D (6 bases). V dropped 7 bases and J dropped 8 bases, with 17 bases sitting between them. Looked up from germline, CDR1 is LNHDA and CDR2 is SQIVND (reference sequence). CDR3 size: 14 residues.

V usage is TRBV6-5 and J usage is TRBJ1-5; 10 bases map to TRBD1. V shed 5 bases, J shed 4 bases, and the junction held 5 bases outside the gene matches. The CDR3 length is 15 residues. Per the germline V gene, CDR1 is MNHEY and CDR2 is SVGAGI. In DNA form, the CDR3 reads TGTGCCAGCAGTCGACAGGGGGCAATGAATCAGCCCCAGCATTTT. Its translation: CASSRQGAMNQPQHF.

The chain uses TRBV29-1 and TRBJ1-1; 11 bases map to TRBD1. Germline CDR1 and CDR2: SQVTM and ANQGSEA. The CDR3 has 16 amino acids. Losses at the gene ends were 8 bases for V and 0 bases for J; bases not matched to a gene: 11. CDR3 nucleotide sequence: TGCAGCTCTCGTGGTGGGACAGGGGGGCTGAACACTGAAGCTTTCTTT. Its translation is CSSRGGTGGLNTEAFF.

This sequence joins TRBV11-3 and TRBJ1-4; perhaps TRBD1 as D (5 bases). The CDR3 loop spans 15 amino acids. V was trimmed by 2 bases and J by 1 base, leaving 8 bases between them. The V gene's germline CDR1 is SGHNT and CDR2 YENEEA. This CDR3 is CASSLLGGTNEKLFF. The CDR3 DNA reads TGTGCCAGCAGCTTACTGGGGGGAACTAATGAAAAACTGTTTTTT.

The rearrangement uses TRBV28 and TRBJ2-7; weak D call: TRBD1 (7 bases). Germline-derived CDR1 and CDR2 are MDHEN and SYDVKM. Trimming removed 7 bases at V and 4 bases at J, with 17 bases between. The CDR3 covers 14 residues. This CDR3 is CASTPGGLAYEQYF. CDR3 sequence (DNA): TGTGCCAGCACCCCAGGGGGGCTAGCGTACGAGCAGTACTTC.

CDR3 in amino acids: CASSPAGTGEQPQHF. The CDR3 nucleotides read TGTGCCAGCAGCCCGGCCGGGACAGGGGAACAGCCCCAGCATTTT. The genes are TRBV6-1 and TRBJ1-5; 10 bases are shared with TRBD1. Germline V CDR1 and CDR2: MNHNS, SASEGT. This CDR3 is 15 amino acids long. Trimming removed 6 bases from V and 7 bases from J; junction bases left unmatched: 9.

The CDR3, as DNA: TGCGCCAGCAGCAAACCGGGACTCTATGGCTACACCTTC. Encoded protein: CASSKPGLYGYTF. This rearrangement joins TRBV5-1 to TRBJ1-2; a weak D match, TRBD1 (5 bases). The V end lost 4 bases, the J end lost 4 bases, and 11 bases lay between the germline ends. From germline, CDR1 is SGHRS and CDR2 YFSETQ. The CDR3 is 13 amino acids.

The chain combines TRBV19 with TRBJ1-5; D possibly corresponds to TRBD1 (6 bases). CDR1 and CDR2 from the germline V gene are LNHDA and SQIVND (reference sequence). The CDR3 covers 16 residues. Trimming removed 3 bases at V and 7 bases at J, with 19 bases between. As DNA, the CDR3 is TGTGCCAGTAGTATGTCGGGGGGGGGCGCCAGGCAGCCCCAGCATTTT. It translates to CASSMSGGGARQPQHF.

The genes are TRBV4-1 and TRBJ2-7; 11 bases are a match to TRBD1. The germline V gene has CDR1 MGHRA and CDR2 YSYEKL. The length of the CDR3 is 14 residues. V shed 6 bases, J shed 5 bases, and the junction held 6 bases outside the gene matches. In DNA form, the CDR3 reads TGCGCCAGCAGGAGGACAGGGGGCCTGGACGAGCAGTACTTC. It codes for CASRRTGGLDEQYF.

The chain couples TRBV28 to TRBJ1-2, with D perhaps matching TRBD1 (5 bases). V dropped 5 bases and J dropped 4 bases, with 14 bases sitting between them. The CDR3 totals 14 residues. Per the germline V gene, CDR1 is MDHEN and CDR2 is SYDVKM. As DNA, the CDR3 is TGTGCCAGCAGTCAACTCGTTGGGGCCTATGGCTACACCTTC. Encoded protein: CASSQLVGAYGYTF.

As regards this clone: Germline and junction disagree at one end, which may indicate a read error. The chain is built from TRBV10-2 and TRBJ1-2; D is possibly TRBD1 (6 bases). The CDR3 totals 13 residues. Germline V CDR1 and CDR2: WSHSY, SAAADI. The CDR3 nucleotides are TGCGCCAGCAGTGTGGGGCAGGGGTGGTTTCTCCACTTC. Translating it yields CASSVGQGWFLHF.